Shown below are 20 T cell receptor beta chains from a single sample sequenced in a study of blood T cell repertoires in COVID-19. The data were produced by immunoSEQ multiplex PCR, yet TCRdb's version contains in-frame clones alone and is incomplete. The table has hundreds of thousands of clones, approximately 83% seen once. The sequenced sample consisted of PBMCs or T cells enriched from blood (not recorded which). These receptors were taken from a woman in her thirties or forties with acute COVID-19.

Only one count was recorded for this clone. The J gene is TRBJ2-5, the V gene TRBV5-4; the D is unclear. The CDR3 consists of 14 residues. V lost 0 bases and J 3 bases, leaving 9 bases between the germline ends. The germline CDR1 and CDR2 sequences are SGHNT and YYREEE (reference sequence). The CDR3 region is CASSLEVAEETQYF. The CDR3 nucleotides read TGTGCCAGCAGCTTGGAAGTGGCTGAAGAGACCCAGTACTTC.

V and J are TRBV5-6 and TRBJ2-3, with a weak D call TRBD1 (5 bases). The CDR3 spans 13 residues. Trimming cost V 4 bases and J 4 bases, with 10 bases left between them. The V gene's germline CDR1 is SGHDT and CDR2 YYEEEE. This CDR3 is CASSVGPADTQYF. As DNA, the CDR3 is TGTGCCAGCAGCGTGGGGCCTGCAGATACGCAGTATTTT.

The chain links TRBV6-5 to TRBJ1-6; 7 bases map to TRBD1. V shed 4 bases, J shed 7 bases, and the junction held 1 base outside the gene matches. CDR1 is MNHEY and CDR2 is SVGAGI in the germline V gene. The CDR3 extends over 13 amino acids. CDR3 DNA sequence: TGTGCCAGCAGTTGGGACAGAAATTCACCCCTCCACTTT. Translating it yields CASSWDRNSPLHF.

The chain uses TRBV6-5 and TRBJ1-1, with TRBD1 identical over 7 bases. CDR3 length: 15 residues. V trimming: 5 bases; J trimming: 0 bases; junction bases outside the gene matches: 6. CDR1 is MNHEY, CDR2 SVGAGI, per germline. CDR3 nucleotide sequence: TGTGCCAGCAGTAATCGACAGGGCATGAACACTGAAGCTTTCTTT. This sequence encodes CASSNRQGMNTEAFF.

The chain uses TRBV5-1 and TRBJ1-6, with a weak D call TRBD1 (6 bases). The CDR3 runs to 15 residues. V shed 2 bases and J shed 2 bases, with 8 bases lying between them. Germline V gene lookup returns CDR1 SGHRS and CDR2 YFSETQ. The CDR3 spells CASSLQGPYNSPLHF. Written as DNA, the CDR3 is TGCGCCAGCAGCTTACAGGGACCCTATAATTCACCCCTCCACTTT. Using reference TRBV5-1 and TRBJ1-6 for the parts outside the CDR3, the full variable domain is KAGVTQTPRYLIKTRGQQVTLSCSPISGHRSVSWYQQTPGQGLQFLFEYFSETQRNKGNFPGRFSGRQFSNSRSEMNVSTLELGDSALYLCASSLQGPYNSPLHFGNGTRLTVT.

The J gene is TRBJ2-3, the V gene TRBV13; D gene ambiguous. Trimming stripped 5 bases from V and 2 bases from J, with 5 bases between. Germline V gene data show CDR1 as PRHDT and CDR2 as FYEKMQ (reference sequence). This CDR3 has 12 residues. The DNA for the CDR3 is TGTGCCAGCAGCCTCTCCACAGATACGCAGTATTTT. Its protein is CASSLSTDTQYF.

The chain employs TRBV24-1 and TRBJ2-5; tentative D call: TRBD1 (5 bases). Deletions cut 4 bases from V and 5 bases from J, with 19 bases between. The length of the CDR3 is 16 residues. Per the germline V gene, CDR1 is KGHDR and CDR2 is SFDVKD. In DNA, the CDR3 is TGTGCCACCAGTGACAACCTATCCCCAGGGCTTGAGACCCAGTACTTC. Translation gives CATSDNLSPGLETQYF.

The J gene is TRBJ2-7, the V gene TRBV25-1; TRBD1 agrees at 8 bases. This CDR3 region has 16 residues. The germline V gene has CDR1 MGHDK and CDR2 SYGVNS. Trimming removed 5 bases from V and 2 bases from J; junction bases left unmatched: 11. CDR3 loop: CASSNQSGQATYEQYF. DNA for the CDR3: TGTGCCAGCAGTAACCAATCGGGACAGGCGACCTACGAGCAGTACTTC.

This chain uses TRBV7-3 with TRBJ2-3; D is possibly TRBD2 (5 bases). The CDR3 extends over 13 amino acids. Germline assignment: CDR1 SGHTA and CDR2 FQGTGA. The germline V and J ends were trimmed by 5 bases and 2 bases, with 8 bases remaining between them. This CDR3 reads CASSVDSTDTQYF. The CDR3 DNA reads as TGTGCCAGCAGCGTGGACTCCACAGATACGCAGTATTTT.

This clone was seen only once. This sequence joins TRBV11-3 and TRBJ1-6, with D possibly TRBD1 on 5 matching bases. The ends were cut back, 5 bases at V and 0 bases at J, with 8 bases in the middle. The CDR3 spans 15 residues. Looked up from germline, CDR1 is SGHNT and CDR2 is YENEEA. The CDR3 region is CASSRDSSYNSPLHF. The CDR3, as DNA: TGTGCCAGCAGCCGCGACAGCTCCTATAATTCACCCCTCCACTTT.

This chain connects TRBV5-5 to TRBJ1-2; 9 bases map to TRBD1. The CDR3 runs to 14 residues. Germline-derived CDR1 and CDR2 are SGHKS and YYEKEE (reference sequence). The V segment lost 4 bases and the J segment 3 bases; nucleotides outside the gene matches: 4. CDR3 protein: CASSPTGGHYGYTF. CDR3 DNA: TGTGCCAGCAGCCCGACAGGGGGGCACTATGGCTACACCTTC.

The count of this clone is one. The chain couples TRBV30 to TRBJ1-6, with D perhaps matching TRBD1 (5 bases). Germline values: CDR1 GTSNPN, CDR2 SVGIG (reference sequence). Trimming took off 0 bases at V and 7 bases at J, with 13 bases between the two ends. The CDR3 loop spans 15 amino acids. DNA of the CDR3: TGTGCCTGGAGTGTATATTCCAGGGAAAATTCACCCCTCCACTTT. Its translation: CAWSVYSRENSPLHF.

CDR3 loop: CASSFRGQPEAFF. The CDR3 bases are TGCGCCAGCAGCTTCAGGGGTCAGCCTGAAGCTTTCTTT. The chain carries TRBV5-1 and TRBJ1-1; tentative D call: TRBD1 (6 bases). The CDR3 is made up of 13 amino acids. V lost 2 bases to trimming and J lost 6 bases, with 11 bases between them. Germline V lookup: CDR1 SGHRS, CDR2 YFSETQ.

The chain joins TRBV21-1 to TRBJ2-7; the table's TRBD2 call for D was not verified on the DNA. TRBV21-1 is annotated as a pseudogene. CDR3 size: 12 residues. CDR3 coding DNA: TGTGCCAGAAAACTAGCGGGAGGTCCACAGTACTTC. Encoded protein: CARKLAGGPQYF.

This clone came up a few times. CDR3 sequence: CATSSETSVNYNEQFF. In nucleotides, the CDR3 is TGTGCCACCAGTAGTGAGACTAGCGTAAACTACAATGAGCAGTTCTTC. The V gene is TRBV24-1, the J gene TRBJ2-1, with 8 nucleotides matching TRBD2. The CDR3 extends over 16 amino acids. From germline, CDR1 is KGHDR and CDR2 SFDVKD. With 6 bases clipped from V and 3 bases from J, the junction kept 9 bases outside the gene matches.

The chain uses TRBV30 and TRBJ2-3; the match to TRBD2 covers 9 bases. The germline V gene encodes CDR1 GTSNPN and CDR2 SVGIG (reference sequence). This CDR3 is built from 13 residues. J gave up 6 bases and V 5 bases, and 6 bases lay outside the gene matches. DNA for the CDR3: TGTGCCTGGGGTAGCGGGAGTTTGGATACGCAGTATTTT. Translation: CAWGSGSLDTQYF.

The genes are TRBV28 and TRBJ2-1, with 7 bases that match TRBD2. Germline values: CDR1 MDHEN, CDR2 SYDVKM. V lost 6 bases and J lost 2; bases outside the gene matches: 7. The CDR3 consists of 15 residues. Here the CDR3 reads CASSSGDYTYNEQFF. CDR3 DNA: TGTGCCAGCAGCAGCGGGGATTATACCTACAATGAGCAGTTCTTC.

This chain uses TRBV11-2 with TRBJ1-1; D gene unclear. This CDR3 region has 13 residues. V shed 1 base and J shed 7 bases, with 10 bases lying between them. In germline, CDR1 is SGHAT, CDR2 FQNNGV. CDR3 sequence reads: CASSLVVGVEAFF. The CDR3 nucleotides are TGTGCCAGCAGCTTAGTGGTGGGAGTTGAAGCTTTCTTT. The variable domain in full, with the rest retrieved from reference TRBV11-2 and TRBJ1-1, is EAGVAQSPRYKIIEKRQSVAFWCNPISGHATLYWYQQILGQGPKLLIQFQNNGVVDDSQLPKDRFSAERLKGVDSTLKIQPAKLEDSAVYLCASSLVVGVEAFFGQGTRLTVV.

The chain has TRBV18 and TRBJ2-2; the match to TRBD1 covers 7 bases. Unmatched junction bases numbered 10, after V lost 4 bases and J lost 5 bases. Germline CDR1 and CDR2: KGHSH and LQKENI. CDR3 length equals 16 residues. The CDR3 DNA reads TGTGCCAGCTCACAGAGCCGGGACAGTCCTACCGGGGAGCTGTTTTTT. Translating gives CASSQSRDSPTGELFF.

This clone was recorded only once. This chain connects TRBV28 to TRBJ1-2; no clear D gene. The CDR3 is 13 residues long. Looked up from germline, CDR1 is MDHEN and CDR2 is SYDVKM. The germline V and J ends were trimmed by 1 base and 4 bases, with 7 bases remaining between them. This CDR3 reads CASSLLGFYGYTF. CDR3 coding DNA: TGTGCCAGCAGTTTATTGGGCTTCTATGGCTACACCTTC.